The 20 T cell receptor beta chains below all came from one sample that was sequenced in a study of blood T cell repertoires in COVID-19. Method: immunoSEQ multiplex PCR; TCRdb's copy keeps in-frame clones and lacks some. This sample has about 130,000 clones; about four fifths occur once, and the top ten carry 3%. Material: peripheral blood. These receptors were collected from a woman aged 80 or older with acute or convalescent COVID-19.

This clone was seen a handful of times. The chain combines TRBV25-1 with TRBJ2-3, with 12 bases that match TRBD2. This CDR3 contains 17 residues. Germline lookup yields CDR1 MGHDK and CDR2 SYGVNS. V dropped 2 bases and J dropped 5; count of bases not matched to a gene: 8. CDR3 residues: CASSEPLAGGPRDTQYF. CDR3 DNA sequence: TGTGCCAGCAGTGAACCTCTAGCGGGGGGGCCTAGAGATACGCAGTATTTT.

This chain links TRBV7-9 with TRBJ2-5; no reliable D call. Per the germline V gene, CDR1 is SEHNR and CDR2 is FQNEAQ (reference sequence). This CDR3 contains 12 residues. Trimming took off 5 bases at V and 5 bases at J, with 9 bases between the two ends. The CDR3 region has the DNA TGTGCCAGCAGCCCCACAGTGGAGACCCAGTACTTC. Its translation is CASSPTVETQYF.

This clone was counted a few times. The chain carries TRBV2 and TRBJ1-5; D is ambiguous. Trimming stripped 3 bases from V and 1 base from J, with 7 bases between. The CDR3 is 14 amino acids. Germline V gives CDR1 SNHLY, CDR2 FYNNEI. Here the CDR3 DNA reads TGTGCCAGCAGTGATTCGGGGAGCAATCAGCCCCAGCATTTT. It translates to CASSDSGSNQPQHF.

V usage is TRBV27 and J usage is TRBJ2-5; 10 nucleotides line up with TRBD2. The CDR3 loop spans 16 amino acids. CDR1 and CDR2 from the germline V gene are MNHEY and SMNVEV (reference sequence). V was pared by 6 bases and J by 3 bases, with 10 bases of the junction left unmatched. Written as DNA, the CDR3 is TGTGCCAGCAGCCCCTGGGCTAGCGGGGGTAAAGAGACCCAGTACTTC. Its translation is CASSPWASGGKETQYF.

The chain is built from TRBV9 and TRBJ2-5, with D perhaps matching TRBD1 (7 bases). V lost 5 bases and J 5 bases, leaving 13 bases between the germline ends. This CDR3 contains 13 residues. Germline CDR1 and CDR2: SGDLS and YYNGEE. The CDR3 loop is CASSAQGRETQYF. CDR3 sequence (DNA): TGTGCCAGCAGTGCACAGGGGAGGGAGACCCAGTACTTC.

The rearrangement uses TRBV29-1 and TRBJ1-2; no clear D. V lost 4 bases to trimming and J lost 0 bases, with 3 bases between them. Per germline, CDR1 SQVTM and CDR2 ANQGSEA. The CDR3 extends over 11 amino acids. CDR3 nucleotides: TGCAGCGTTGTAGCTAACTATGGCTACACCTTC. The encoded protein is CSVVANYGYTF.

This sequence joins TRBV19 and TRBJ1-2, with 7 positions matching TRBD1. This CDR3 has 14 amino acids. CDR1 and CDR2 from the germline V gene are LNHDA and SQIVND (reference sequence). J lost 4 bases, V lost 3 bases, and 5 bases had no gene match. The CDR3 sequence: CASSMTGKIYGYTF. DNA of the CDR3: TGTGCCAGTAGTATGACAGGGAAGATCTATGGCTACACCTTC. Variable domain in full (rest from reference TRBV19 and TRBJ1-2): DGGITQSPKYLFRKEGQNVTLSCEQNLNHDAMYWYRQDPGQGLRLIYYSQIVNDFQKGDIAEGYSVSREKKESFPLTVTSAQKNPTAFYLCASSMTGKIYGYTFGSGTRLTVV.

The chain links TRBV18 to TRBJ1-1; D is possibly TRBD1 (5 bases). This CDR3 spans 15 amino acids. From germline, CDR1 is KGHSH and CDR2 LQKENI. The V and J ends lost 2 bases and 6 bases respectively, with 16 bases between them. The CDR3 spells CASSPTGRGMSEAFF. CDR3 DNA: TGTGCCAGCTCACCAACGGGGAGGGGAATGTCTGAAGCTTTCTTT.

Concerning this clone itself: Other DNA sequences in the sample encode the same CDR3. The genes are TRBV7-2 and TRBJ2-7; 9 positions agree with TRBD1. The length of the CDR3 is 13 residues. V was pared by 5 bases and J by 4 bases, with 3 bases of the junction left unmatched. Germline CDR1 SGHTA, CDR2 FQGNSA. The CDR3 region is CASSPGQGYEQYF. For the CDR3, the DNA is TGTGCCAGCAGCCCCGGACAGGGGTACGAGCAGTACTTC.

The V and J genes are TRBV4-3 and TRBJ2-1; maybe TRBD1 (6 bases). The CDR3 contains 16 residues. The germline CDR1 and CDR2 sequences are LGHNA and YSLEER. Trimming shortened V by 0 bases and J by 3 bases, and 12 bases separated the two germline ends. The CDR3 DNA reads TGCGCCAGCAGCCAAGACCAGGGCAGGGGCTACAATGAGCAGTTCTTC. Translating it yields CASSQDQGRGYNEQFF.

The chain couples TRBV7-2 to TRBJ2-4, with a possible D match to TRBD1 (5 bases). CDR3 size: 14 residues. V lost 1 base and J lost 1, with 5 bases in between. CDR1 and CDR2 (germline): SGHTA, FQGNSA. The CDR3 loop is CASSLDRAKNIQYF. The CDR3 DNA reads TGTGCCAGCAGCTTAGACAGGGCCAAAAACATTCAGTACTTC.

The chain couples TRBV30 to TRBJ1-1; no definite D call. The CDR3 is 13 amino acids. V lost 0 bases to trimming and J lost 6 bases, with 11 bases between them. Germline-derived CDR1 and CDR2 are GTSNPN and SVGIG (reference sequence). CDR3 bases: TGTGCCTGGAGTGTACCGGGAAGGTCTGAAGCTTTCTTT. Its protein is CAWSVPGRSEAFF.

The chain uses TRBV2 and TRBJ1-6; D is uncertain. CDR1 SNHLY and CDR2 FYNNEI come from the germline V gene. Deletions cut 7 bases from V and 0 bases from J, with 13 bases between. This CDR3 is 16 amino acids long. The chain's CDR3 is CASISDTLSYNSPLHF. CDR3 sequence (DNA): TGTGCCAGCATCAGTGATACCCTCTCCTATAATTCACCCCTCCACTTT.

Only a few counts were recorded for this clone. The V call is TRBV13, the J call TRBJ1-1; D may be TRBD1 (5 bases). Trimming shortened V by 5 bases and J by 10 bases, and 17 bases separated the two germline ends. There are 13 residues in the CDR3. CDR1 and CDR2 (germline): PRHDT, FYEKMQ (reference sequence). This CDR3 reads CASSIDSFAAAFF. The DNA of the CDR3 is TGTGCCAGCAGCATTGACAGCTTCGCTGCAGCTTTCTTT. The full variable domain, rest sourced from reference TRBV13 and TRBJ1-1, is AAGVIQSPRHLIKEKRETATLKCYPIPRHDTVYWYQQGPGQDPQFLISFYEKMQSDKGSIPDRFSAQQFSDYHSELNMSSLELGDSALYFCASSIDSFAAAFFGQGTRLTVV.

The chain uses TRBV5-4 and TRBJ2-2; D call uncertain. From germline, CDR1 is SGHNT and CDR2 YYREEE (reference sequence). CDR3 length: 13 residues. With 4 bases removed from V and 8 bases from J, the gap between germline ends came to 12 bases. In DNA form, the CDR3 reads TGTGCCAGCAGCCCCGCCTTCCAGGGGGAGCTGTTTTTT. It encodes CASSPAFQGELFF. Looking up the rest from reference TRBV5-4 and TRBJ2-2 gives the full variable domain: ETGVTQSPTHLIKTRGQQVTLRCSSQSGHNTVSWYQQALGQGPQFIFQYYREEENGRGNFPPRFSGLQFPNYSSELNVNALELDDSALYLCASSPAFQGELFFGEGSRLTVL.

The chain couples TRBV10-3 to TRBJ1-2, with 10 bases identical to TRBD1. This CDR3 contains 17 residues. Germline-derived CDR1 and CDR2 are ENHRY and SYGVKD. With 2 bases clipped from V and 4 bases from J, the junction kept 10 bases outside the gene matches. The DNA for the CDR3 is TGTGCCATCAGTGAGGAGGACAGGGGGATTTTCGGCTATGGCTACACCTTC. As protein: CAISEEDRGIFGYGYTF.

This clone was observed a single time. Different DNA sequences within this sample yield the same CDR3. The chain carries TRBV9 and TRBJ2-1; TRBD2 agrees at 8 bases. The CDR3 has 15 residues. Looked up from germline, CDR1 is SGDLS and CDR2 is YYNGEE. Germline trimming cut 2 bases from V and 2 bases from J; bases unmatched to any gene: 3. The CDR3 DNA reads as TGTGCCAGCAGCGTTAGCGGGGAGACCTACAATGAGCAGTTCTTC. This sequence encodes CASSVSGETYNEQFF. Filled out from reference TRBV9 and TRBJ2-1, the complete variable domain reads DSGVTQTPKHLITATGQRVTLRCSPRSGDLSVYWYQQSLDQGLQFLIQYYNGEERAKGNILERFSAQQFPDLHSELNLSSLELGDSALYFCASSVSGETYNEQFFGPGTRLTVL.

The genes are TRBV7-6 and TRBJ2-1; 9 bases match TRBD1. With V trimmed by 1 base and J by 15 bases, 7 bases remained unmatched. The CDR3 sequence is 13 residues long. The germline V gene encodes CDR1 SGHVS and CDR2 FNYEAQ. The DNA of the CDR3 is TGTGCCAGCAGCTTAGGGGACAGGGCCCGGTTGTTCTTC. This gives the protein CASSLGDRARLFF.

This clone was counted a few times. This CDR3 is CASSYSRGYTSYGYTF. In nucleotides, the CDR3 is TGTGCCAGCAGTTACTCGAGAGGCTACACTTCCTATGGCTACACCTTC. This sequence joins TRBV6-5 and TRBJ1-2; D gene unclear. CDR3 length: 16 residues. The ends were cut back, 0 bases at V and 4 bases at J, with 15 bases in the middle. CDR1 MNHEY and CDR2 SVGAGI come from the germline V gene.

CDR3: CASSHSGQLSYEQYF. The DNA for the CDR3 is TGTGCCAGCAGCCACTCCGGACAGCTTTCCTACGAGCAGTACTTC. This chain uses TRBV7-6 with TRBJ2-7; D is perhaps TRBD1 (6 bases). Trimming removed 5 bases from V and 1 base from J, with 15 bases in between. Germline V gives CDR1 SGHVS, CDR2 FNYEAQ. The CDR3 runs to 15 residues.